Shown below are 8 T cell receptor beta chains from a single sample sequenced in a study of T cell responses to AZD1222 COVID-19 vaccine. TCRdb's copy holds only in-frame clones and misses some; the assay was immunoSEQ multiplex PCR. The table has 120,000 to 150,000 clones, 91% seen once. The specimen was peripheral blood, collected on day 0 of AZD1222 vaccination. Receptors originate from an adult in good health.

The gene calls are TRBV5-4 and TRBJ2-5; 8 bases are a match to TRBD2. Germline lookup yields CDR1 SGHNT and CDR2 YYREEE (reference sequence). This CDR3 comprises 15 residues. After removal of 1 base from V and 5 bases from J, the junction contained 7 bases not matched to a gene. CDR3 region: CASSLTGGPGETQYF. The CDR3 DNA is TGTGCCAGCAGCTTGACGGGGGGGCCTGGGGAGACCCAGTACTTC.

The chain has TRBV28 and TRBJ1-1; perhaps TRBD1 as D (5 bases). Trimming took 1 base from V and 0 from J, leaving 9 bases between them. Germline lookup yields CDR1 MDHEN and CDR2 SYDVKM. The CDR3 sequence is 15 residues long. CDR3 DNA sequence: TGTGCCAGCAGTTTATTCGGGACGGTGAACACTGAAGCTTTCTTT. As protein: CASSLFGTVNTEAFF.

V is TRBV10-3 and J is TRBJ1-2; perhaps TRBD1 as D (6 bases). This CDR3 spans 13 amino acids. Per the germline V gene, CDR1 is ENHRY and CDR2 is SYGVKD. V dropped 8 bases and J dropped 1 base, with 11 bases sitting between them. The CDR3 DNA sequence: TGTGCCATCCTCGGACAGCGTAACTATGGCTACACCTTC. This translates into CAILGQRNYGYTF.

This sequence joins TRBV24-1 and TRBJ1-1, with D possibly being TRBD1 (5 bases). Germline-derived CDR1 and CDR2 are KGHDR and SFDVKD. The CDR3 is 15 residues long. Deletions cut 1 base from V and 6 bases from J, with 14 bases between. The DNA for the CDR3 is TGTGCCACCAGTGATTTAGGGCCAGGGAGGGCTGAAGCTTTCTTT. Translated: CATSDLGPGRAEAFF.

The CDR3 spells CASSRRSHGGGREQYF. In DNA, the CDR3 is TGTGCCAGCAGTCGACGCTCCCATGGAGGGGGCAGGGAGCAGTACTTC. The chain joins TRBV2 to TRBJ2-7; D is possibly TRBD1 (7 bases). Germline-derived CDR1 and CDR2 are SNHLY and FYNNEI. This CDR3 has 16 residues. Trimming left V 5 bases short and J 7 bases short, with 24 bases between.

The V and J genes are TRBV28 and TRBJ1-2; 10 bases agree with TRBD1. The V gene end was trimmed by 5 bases and the J gene end by 5 bases; junction bases not matched to a gene: 8. Germline V gene lookup returns CDR1 MDHEN and CDR2 SYDVKM. This CDR3 has 15 residues. The CDR3 spells CASSLPGTGVYGYTF. CDR3 in DNA: TGTGCCAGCAGTCTCCCCGGGACAGGGGTTTATGGCTACACCTTC.

The rearrangement links TRBV3-1 (or the pseudogene TRBV3-2) to TRBJ1-2; the D is unclear. The germline CDR1 and CDR2 sequences are LGHDT and YNNKEL (reference sequence). Deletions cut 5 bases from V and 8 bases from J, with 9 bases between. CDR3 length: 11 residues. The CDR3 DNA follows: TGTGCCAGCAGCGGCGGAGGCGGCTACACCTTC. Translation gives CASSGGGGYTF.

The chain is built from TRBV28 and TRBJ1-6; D might be TRBD1 (6 bases). Germline values: CDR1 MDHEN, CDR2 SYDVKM. This CDR3 is built from 16 residues. V shed 4 bases and J shed 5 bases, with 15 bases lying between them. CDR3 DNA sequence: TGTGCCAGCAGTTCCGTAACAGGGACGAATAATTCACCCCTCCACTTT. Translated, it gives CASSSVTGTNNSPLHF. Combining the CDR3 with reference TRBV28 and TRBJ1-6 gives the whole variable domain DVKVTQSSRYLVKRTGEKVFLECVQDMDHENMFWYRQDPGLGLRLIYFSYDVKMKEKGDIPEGYSVSREKKERFSLILESASTNQTSMYLCASSSVTGTNNSPLHFGNGTRLTVT.